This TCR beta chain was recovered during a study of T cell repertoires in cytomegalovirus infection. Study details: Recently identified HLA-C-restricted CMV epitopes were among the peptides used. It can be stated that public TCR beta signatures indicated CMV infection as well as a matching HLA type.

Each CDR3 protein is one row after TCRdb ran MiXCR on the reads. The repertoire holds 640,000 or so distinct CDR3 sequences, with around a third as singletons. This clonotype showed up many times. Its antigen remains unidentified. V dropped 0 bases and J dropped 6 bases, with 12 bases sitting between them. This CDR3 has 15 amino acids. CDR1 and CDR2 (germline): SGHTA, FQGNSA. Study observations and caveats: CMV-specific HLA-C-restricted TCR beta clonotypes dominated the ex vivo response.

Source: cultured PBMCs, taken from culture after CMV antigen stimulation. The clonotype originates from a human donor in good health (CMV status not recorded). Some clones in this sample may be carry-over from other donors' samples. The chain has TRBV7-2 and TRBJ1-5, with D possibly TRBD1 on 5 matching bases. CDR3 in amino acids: CASSLAAGLGQPQHF. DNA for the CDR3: TGTGCCAGCAGCTTAGCAGCAGGGCTCGGTCAGCCCCAGCATTTT.